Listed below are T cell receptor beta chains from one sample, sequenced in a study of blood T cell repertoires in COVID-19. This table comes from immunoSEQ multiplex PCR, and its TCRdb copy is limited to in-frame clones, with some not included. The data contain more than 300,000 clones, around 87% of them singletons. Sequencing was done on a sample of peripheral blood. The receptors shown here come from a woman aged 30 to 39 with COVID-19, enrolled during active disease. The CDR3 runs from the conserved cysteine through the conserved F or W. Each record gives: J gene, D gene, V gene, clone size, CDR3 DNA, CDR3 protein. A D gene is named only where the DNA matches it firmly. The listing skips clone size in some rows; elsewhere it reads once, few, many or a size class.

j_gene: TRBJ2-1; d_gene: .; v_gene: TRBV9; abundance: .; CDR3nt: TGTGCCAGCAGCGTAGATTCGCAGGGTCACCGGTACAATGAGCAGTTCTTC; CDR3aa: CASSVDSQGHRYNEQFF
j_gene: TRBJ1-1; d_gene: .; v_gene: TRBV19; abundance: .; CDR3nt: TGTGCCAGTAGCGGACAGTTTGAAGCTTTCTTT; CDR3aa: CASSGQFEAFF
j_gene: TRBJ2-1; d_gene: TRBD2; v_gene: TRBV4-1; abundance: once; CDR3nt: TGCGCCAGCAGCCAAGGGGGAGCGGGACCGCCTCTCAATGAGCAGTTCTTC; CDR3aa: CASSQGGAGPPLNEQFF
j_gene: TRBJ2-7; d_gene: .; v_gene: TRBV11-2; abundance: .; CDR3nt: TGTGCCAGCAGCTTAGCCGAATTGGACAACTTCGGGGAGCAGTACTTC; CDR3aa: CASSLAELDNFGEQYF
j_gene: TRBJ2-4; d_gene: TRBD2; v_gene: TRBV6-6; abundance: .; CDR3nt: TGTGCCAGCAGTTACTCACGGCGGGAGGGCCGGTACTTC; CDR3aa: CASSYSRREGRYF
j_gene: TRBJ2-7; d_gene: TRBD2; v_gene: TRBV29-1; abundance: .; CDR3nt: TGCAGCGTTGTCAGCGGGAGCTCCTACGAGCAGTACTTC; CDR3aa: CSVVSGSSYEQYF
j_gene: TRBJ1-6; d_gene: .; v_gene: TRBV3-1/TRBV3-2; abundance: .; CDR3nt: TGTGCCAGCAGCCTGACCGGGACACACTTACCCCTCCACTTT; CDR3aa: CASSLTGTHLPLHF
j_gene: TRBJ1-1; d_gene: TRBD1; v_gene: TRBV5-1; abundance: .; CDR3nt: TGCGCCAGCAGCTTCGGACAGGGGATTGGCACTGAAGCTTTCTTT; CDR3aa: CASSFGQGIGTEAFF
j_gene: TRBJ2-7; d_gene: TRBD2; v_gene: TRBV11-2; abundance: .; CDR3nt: TGTGCCAGCAGCTTAGTTCGAGCGGGAGGGACCTACGAGCAGTACTTC; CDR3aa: CASSLVRAGGTYEQYF
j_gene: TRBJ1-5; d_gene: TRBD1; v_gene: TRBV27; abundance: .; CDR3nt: TGTGCCAGCACGAGGACAGGGGAGACGAGGCAGCCCCAGCATTTT; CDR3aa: CASTRTGETRQPQHF
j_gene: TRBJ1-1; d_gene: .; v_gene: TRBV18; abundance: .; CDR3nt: TGTGCCAGCTCTCCCGAGGGAGGGGCGCGCACTGAAGCTTTCTTT; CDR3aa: CASSPEGGARTEAFF
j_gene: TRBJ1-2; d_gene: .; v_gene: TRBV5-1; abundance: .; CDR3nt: TGCGCCAGCAGCTTGGCCGACAGGAGTGGCTACACCTTC; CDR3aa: CASSLADRSGYTF
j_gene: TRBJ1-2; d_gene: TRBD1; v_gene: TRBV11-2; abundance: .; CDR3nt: TGTGCCAGCAGCCCGAGGACAGGATGGTATGGCTACACCTTC; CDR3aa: CASSPRTGWYGYTF
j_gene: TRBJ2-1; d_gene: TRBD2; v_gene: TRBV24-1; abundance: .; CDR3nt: TGTGCCACCAGTGATTTCGGGACTAGCGGGAGACCTGAGCAGTTCTTC; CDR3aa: CATSDFGTSGRPEQFF
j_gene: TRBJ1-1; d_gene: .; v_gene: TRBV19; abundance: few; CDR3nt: TGTGCCAGTAGTATTGGGACTGCCACTGAAGCTTTCTTT; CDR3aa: CASSIGTATEAFF
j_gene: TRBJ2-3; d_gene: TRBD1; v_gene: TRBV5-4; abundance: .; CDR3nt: TGTGCCAGCCGGGACAGGGGAACAGATACGCAGTATTTT; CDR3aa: CASRDRGTDTQYF
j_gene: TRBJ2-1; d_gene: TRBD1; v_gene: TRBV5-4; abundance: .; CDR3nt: TGTGCCAGCAGCCGACCCCCAGGACAGGGTGCTGAGCAGTTCTTC; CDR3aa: CASSRPPGQGAEQFF
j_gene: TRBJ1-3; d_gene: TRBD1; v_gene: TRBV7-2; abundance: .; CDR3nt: TGTGCCAGCAGCCAGGGGGCACCTGGAAACACCATATATTTT; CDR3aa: CASSQGAPGNTIYF
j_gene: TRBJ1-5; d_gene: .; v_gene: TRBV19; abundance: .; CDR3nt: TGTGCCAGTAAGACAGCTTCGGCTCAGCATTTT; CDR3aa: CASKTASAQHF
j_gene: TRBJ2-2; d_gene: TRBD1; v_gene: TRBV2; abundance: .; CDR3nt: TGTGCCAGCAGTGTGCCGGGACAGTACGGGACCGGGGAGCTGTTTTTT; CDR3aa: CASSVPGQYGTGELFF
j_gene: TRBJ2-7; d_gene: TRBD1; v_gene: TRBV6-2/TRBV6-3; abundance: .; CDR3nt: TGTGCCAGCAGTTACAGGCGCGGACAGGGATACTCCTACGAGCAGTACTTC; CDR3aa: CASSYRRGQGYSYEQYF
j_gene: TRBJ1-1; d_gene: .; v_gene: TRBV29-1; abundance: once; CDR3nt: TGCAGCGTCGCCGGGTTGAACACTGAAGCTTTCTTT; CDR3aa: CSVAGLNTEAFF
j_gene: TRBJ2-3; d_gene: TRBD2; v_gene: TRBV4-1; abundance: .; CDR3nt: TGCGCCAGCAGCCAAGGGGAGGGGTCAGATACGCAGTATTTT; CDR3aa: CASSQGEGSDTQYF
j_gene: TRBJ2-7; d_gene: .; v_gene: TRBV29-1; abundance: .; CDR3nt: TGCAGCGCCCAGGCCCCCTCCTACGAGCAGTACTTC; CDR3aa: CSAQAPSYEQYF
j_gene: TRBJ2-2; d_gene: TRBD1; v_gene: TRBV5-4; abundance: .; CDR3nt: TGTGCCAGCAGTACCACAGGGGCCGGGGAGCTGTTTTTT; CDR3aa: CASSTTGAGELFF
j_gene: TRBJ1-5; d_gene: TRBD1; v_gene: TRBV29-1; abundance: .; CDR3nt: TGCAGCGTTGAAGAAGGACAGGCCGGGGGGCCCCAGCATTTT; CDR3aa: CSVEEGQAGGPQHF
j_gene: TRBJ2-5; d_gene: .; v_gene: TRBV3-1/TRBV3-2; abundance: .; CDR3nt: TGTGCCAGCAGCCTCCAGCGGGACCAAGAGACCCAGTACTTC; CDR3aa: CASSLQRDQETQYF
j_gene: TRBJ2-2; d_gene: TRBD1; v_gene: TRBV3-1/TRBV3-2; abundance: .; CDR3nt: TGTGCCAGCAGCCTAACATCACCCCTTTTTCGGGACAGGTTATTCCCCGGGGAGCTGTTTTTT; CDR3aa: CASSLTSPLFRDRLFPGELFF
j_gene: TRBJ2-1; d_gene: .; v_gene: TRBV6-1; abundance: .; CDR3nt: TGTGCCAGCAGTGAGAATGCGGGTTTCTCCTACAATGAGCAGTTCTTC; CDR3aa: CASSENAGFSYNEQFF
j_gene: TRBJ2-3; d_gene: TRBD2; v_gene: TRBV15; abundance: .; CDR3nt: TGTGCCACCAGCGAAGGACTAGCGGGAGGAGGTACGCAGTATTTT; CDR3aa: CATSEGLAGGGTQYF
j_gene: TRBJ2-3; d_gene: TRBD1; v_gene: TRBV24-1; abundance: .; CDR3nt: TGTGCCACCAGTGATTTACGGACAGGGACCACAGATACGCAGTATTTT; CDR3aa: CATSDLRTGTTDTQYF
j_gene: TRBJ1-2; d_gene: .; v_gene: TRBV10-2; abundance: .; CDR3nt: TGCGCCAGCAGTGCAGGGGCTCATTTTGGCTACACCTTC; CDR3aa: CASSAGAHFGYTF
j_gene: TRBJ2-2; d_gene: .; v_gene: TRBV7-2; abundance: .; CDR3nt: TGTGCCAGCAGCTTAGGGAGACAGGCTTGGTACACCGGGGAGCTGTTTTTT; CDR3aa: CASSLGRQAWYTGELFF
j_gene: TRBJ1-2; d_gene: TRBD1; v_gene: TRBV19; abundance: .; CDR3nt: TGTGCCAGTAGTATAGAACGGACAGGCGTCTATGGCTACACCTTC; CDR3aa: CASSIERTGVYGYTF
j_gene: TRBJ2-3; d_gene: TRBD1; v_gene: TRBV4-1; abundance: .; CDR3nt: TGCGCCAGCAGCCAATCTTATTTGCGACAGGGGTTTGCAGATACGCAGTATTTT; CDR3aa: CASSQSYLRQGFADTQYF
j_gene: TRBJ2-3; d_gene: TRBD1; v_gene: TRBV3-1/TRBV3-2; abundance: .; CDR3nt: TGTGCCAGCAGCTACTCAGGGGGAGATACGCAGTATTTT; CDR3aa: CASSYSGGDTQYF
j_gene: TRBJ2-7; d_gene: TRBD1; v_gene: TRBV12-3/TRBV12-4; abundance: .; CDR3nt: TGTGCCAGCAGTTTACAAACAGGGGTCGAGCAGTACTTC; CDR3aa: CASSLQTGVEQYF
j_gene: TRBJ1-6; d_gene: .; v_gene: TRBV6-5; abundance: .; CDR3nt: TGTGCCAGCAGTTACCGGGGGAGCTCCTATAATTCACCCCTCCACTTT; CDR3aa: CASSYRGSSYNSPLHF
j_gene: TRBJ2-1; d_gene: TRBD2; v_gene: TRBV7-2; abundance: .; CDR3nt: TGTGCCAGCAGCTTATCGGGAGGGCGGACCTACAATGAGCAGTTCTTC; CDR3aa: CASSLSGGRTYNEQFF
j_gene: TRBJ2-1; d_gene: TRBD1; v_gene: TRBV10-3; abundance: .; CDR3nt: TGTGCCATCAGTGGCGACAGGGGATACAATGAGCAGTTCTTC; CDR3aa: CAISGDRGYNEQFF
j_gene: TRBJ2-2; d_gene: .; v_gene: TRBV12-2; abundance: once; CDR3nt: TGTGCAAGTCGCATTGGGGTTCCCGGGACTAGCGGAGCGAACACCGGGGAGCTGTTTTTT; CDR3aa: CASRIGVPGTSGANTGELFF
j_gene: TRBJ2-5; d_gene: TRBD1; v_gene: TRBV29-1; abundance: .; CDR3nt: TGCAGCGTTATGTGGACAGGGTCAAGAGAGACCCAGTACTTC; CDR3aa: CSVMWTGSRETQYF
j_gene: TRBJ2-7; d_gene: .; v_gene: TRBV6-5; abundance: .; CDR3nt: TGTGCCAGCAGTTACATTGGCAACTCCTACGAGCAGTACTTC; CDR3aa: CASSYIGNSYEQYF
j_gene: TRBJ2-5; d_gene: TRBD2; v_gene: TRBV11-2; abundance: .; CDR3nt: TGTGCCAGCAGCCCAGGGACTAGCGGGAACCAAGAGACCCAGTACTTC; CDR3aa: CASSPGTSGNQETQYF
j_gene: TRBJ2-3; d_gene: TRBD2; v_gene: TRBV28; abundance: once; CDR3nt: TGTGCCAGCAGCTTAGCGGGAGCGGATACGCAGTATTTT; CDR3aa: CASSLAGADTQYF
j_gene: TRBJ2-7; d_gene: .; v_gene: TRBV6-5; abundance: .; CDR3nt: TGTGCCCCTGCGGGGAGAAGCGATAGCGAGCAGTACTTC; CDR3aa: CAPAGRSDSEQYF